These T cell receptor beta chains were read from a single sample in a study of regulatory T cells in long-lasting Graves disease. TCRdb reprocessed the multiplex PCR reads with MiXCR, giving one entry per CDR3 protein. In the table there are hundreds of thousands of distinct CDR3 sequences, about 21% of which are singletons. The sample consisted of peripheral blood mononuclear cells (PBMCs), taken when the disease was refractory, from a patient treated with antithyroid drugs. Source of these receptors: a female donor with Graves disease. Both conserved end residues are part of each CDR3. The D gene is left open where the match is weak. A row's size may be missing; if present it is once, few, many or a size class.

TRBJ2-1,TRBV30,TRBD2,once,TGTGCCTGGAGTCCAGCGGGAGCGGGGAATGAGCAGTTCTTC,CAWSPAGAGNEQFF
TRBJ2-7,TRBV6-1,.,many,TGTGCCAGCACCGAGAGTGAGAACCCCGAGCAGTACTTC,CASTESENPEQYF
TRBJ1-2,TRBV14,.,few,TGTGCCAGCAGCTCGACGTGGGAAGACTATGGCTACACCTTC,CASSSTWEDYGYTF
TRBJ1-4,TRBV5-1,.,.,TGCGCCAGCAGAGAAGGGTTCATTAATGAAAAACTGTTTTTT,CASREGFINEKLFF
TRBJ2-5,TRBV5-6,TRBD2,.,TGTGCCAGCAGCCTGGGCGGTTCCGGGAGGTACCAAGAGACCCAGTACTTC,CASSLGGSGRYQETQYF
TRBJ1-6,TRBV7-9,.,.,TGTGCCAGCGCTACGAGGGCCTCACCCCTCCACTTT,CASATRASPLHF
TRBJ2-1,TRBV20-1,TRBD2,.,TGCAGTGCTAGGGGACTAGCGGACATGCGCTCCTACAATGAGCAGTTCTTC,CSARGLADMRSYNEQFF
TRBJ2-2,TRBV20-1,.,.,TGCAGTGCTACCTCGTTGGGGACCGGGGAGCTGTTTTTT,CSATSLGTGELFF
TRBJ1-2,TRBV5-4,.,many,TGTGCCAGCAGCTTGCTCCAGGCCTACACCTTC,CASSLLQAYTF
TRBJ2-3,TRBV28,.,few,TGTGCCAGCAGCAAAGCCGGCACTCTTCCGCAGTATTTT,CASSKAGTLPQYF
TRBJ2-7,TRBV7-9,.,.,TGTGCCAGCAGCTTAGAGGTCGGAGCCTACGAGCAGTACTTC,CASSLEVGAYEQYF
TRBJ1-1,TRBV12-3/TRBV12-4,.,many,TGTGCCAGCAGTTACGGGGACACTGAAGCTTTCTTT,CASSYGDTEAFF
TRBJ2-7,TRBV28,.,many,TGTGCCAGCAGGGCGGGACACATAAGCTCCTACGAGCAGTACTTC,CASRAGHISSYEQYF
TRBJ1-1,TRBV2,.,many,TGTGCCAGCAGTGTGGACGCCCCCGATGAAGCTTTCTTT,CASSVDAPDEAFF
TRBJ2-4,TRBV2,.,many,TGTGCCAGCAGTGGGGACGAAAACATTCAGTACTTC,CASSGDENIQYF
TRBJ1-5,TRBV29-1,.,.,TGCAGCGTTGAAGAAAACTCAAGTCAGCCCCAGCATTTT,CSVEENSSQPQHF
TRBJ2-1,TRBV6-2/TRBV6-3,.,.,TGTGCCAGCAGTCCCCACGGACCCTCTGGGAATGAGCAGTTCTTC,CASSPHGPSGNEQFF
TRBJ2-7,TRBV5-1,.,few,TGCGCCAGCAGCTTGGGGACGGCGACCTCCTACGAGCAGTACTTC,CASSLGTATSYEQYF
TRBJ1-4,TRBV19,.,few,TGTGCCAGTTCTTCCCCAACGGCCTGGCGGGAAAAACTGTTTTTT,CASSSPTAWREKLFF
TRBJ2-7,TRBV30,.,few,TGTGCCTGGAGTGTAAAGAACGAGCAGTACTTC,CAWSVKNEQYF
TRBJ2-2,TRBV7-8,TRBD2,many,TGTGCCAGCAGCACATATGGGGTCCTAGCGGCGAACACCGGGGAGCTGTTTTTT,CASSTYGVLAANTGELFF
TRBJ2-3,TRBV11-1,TRBD2,many,TGTGCCAGCAGCGACACTAGCGGGAAAGTCACAGATACGCAGTATTTT,CASSDTSGKVTDTQYF
TRBJ2-5,TRBV5-1,TRBD2,.,TGCGCCAGCAGCCCGGGACTAGCGGACCAAGAGACCCAGTACTTC,CASSPGLADQETQYF
TRBJ1-3,TRBV12-3/TRBV12-4,.,many,TGTGCCAGCAGTCAACTGATCTCTGGAAACACCATATATTTT,CASSQLISGNTIYF